This TCR beta chain was identified in a study of T cells after yellow fever vaccination (dated by TCRdb to the late 2010s). About the full investigation: The SMART-Seq v4 Ultra Low Input RNA kit was used to prepare libraries from fractions with low cell numbers. To follow T-cell clones before and after both primary and booster YFV17D yellow fever vaccination, bulk TCR alpha and beta repertoires underwent longitudinal sequencing. Two healthy male donors, one aged 18 to 30 and one aged 30 to 40 years, were included in the cohort. Blood was drawn at multiple timepoints before and after primary and secondary immunization, with bulk PBMC replicates and cell subsets isolated.

On the study overall, not on this receptor specifically: Only a couple of donors were included in the study, so the extent to which the findings can be generalized is limited. Compared with the primary T-cell response, the secondary T-cell response was faster but weaker, reaching its peak on day 5 rather than on day 15. Most clones expanded after primary vaccination were re-detected after the booster (96% of CD4 and 88% of CD8), suggesting broad memory maintenance. FACS-sorted repertoires could contain abundant contaminating clonotypes from the bulk population, so computational filtering was required. A small share of clonotypes was detected in both CD4 and CD8 compartments, with the overlap likely arising from convergent recombination.

Explained via the paper, the treatment or condition label denotes: live attenuated yellow fever vaccine strain. A standard Ficoll-Paque protocol was used to isolate PBMCs from peripheral blood. Dynabeads CD4 and CD8 positive selection kits were used to isolate the CD4 and CD8 T-cell fractions. RNA was extracted with TriZol from bulk PBMCs, CD4 and CD8 fractions, and dextramer-positive and dextramer-negative fractions. For CDR1 and CDR2, the germline V gene (reference sequence) lists DFQATT and SNEGSKA. V is clipped by 6 bases and J by 0 bases, and the sequence between their germline boundaries is 9 bases long. The CDR3 contains 13 residues, cysteine and phenylalanine counted. Only the CDR3 portion is preserved as DNA: 39 bases, with reading frame beginning at the first base. TCR cDNA was synthesized by 5'RACE template switching, which introduced a universal primer site and unique molecular identifiers. cDNA synthesis was primed from both the TCR alpha and TCR beta constant segments. Library amplification involved two PCR steps, and the second step added sample barcodes and sequencing adapters. Sequencing of libraries was done on Illumina HiSeq 2500 (2x100 bp) or NovaSeq (2x150 bp). The paper's processing steps were these. MIGEC was used to demultiplex reads and collapse the reads into UMI consensus sequences, and MiXCR was used for V(D)J alignment. Using edgeR on replicate PBMC samples, clonotypes were called vaccine-responding if FDR was below 0.01 and the log2 fold change was above 5 up to day 15. Each bulk clonotype received a CD4 or CD8 identity based on whether the sequenced CD4 or CD8 repertoire contained that clonotype at higher abundance. TCRdb applied fastp at Q25 and MiXCR to the public reads, then kept only in-frame beta chains. CDR3 protein duplicates are merged, each entry listing the most common genes and DNA. It is TCRdb's table, rather than the study itself, that gives the V and J calls and clone size. The sample table lists a few hundred thousand distinct CDR3 sequences, around 6.7% of them with a count of one. The ten largest account for approximately 0.99% of the sample.

This clonotype came up many times. Its specific antigen is unknown. Base qualities were left out, and no much larger clone turns up one base away. This sample comprised CD4+ T cells sorted from PBMCs, obtained on the day of the yellow fever booster vaccination. Rearrangement joined TRBV20-1 to TRBJ1-3, with the D gene uncertain. This TCR was sampled from a man aged 25-45 years who received the YFV17D yellow fever vaccine. CDR3 reads: CSAHAASGNTIYF. The bases read TGCAGTGCCCACGCCGCCTCTGGAAACACCATATATTTT.